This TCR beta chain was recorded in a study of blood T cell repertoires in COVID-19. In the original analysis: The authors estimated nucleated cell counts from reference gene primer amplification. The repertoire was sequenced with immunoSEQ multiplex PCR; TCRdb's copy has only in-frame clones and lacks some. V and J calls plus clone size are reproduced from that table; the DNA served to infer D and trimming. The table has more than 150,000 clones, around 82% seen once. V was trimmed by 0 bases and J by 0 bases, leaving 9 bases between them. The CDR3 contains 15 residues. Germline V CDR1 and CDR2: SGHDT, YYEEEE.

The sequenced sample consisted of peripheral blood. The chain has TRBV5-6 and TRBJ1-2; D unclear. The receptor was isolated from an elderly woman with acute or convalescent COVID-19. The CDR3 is CASSLEPRANYGYTF. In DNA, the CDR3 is TGTGCCAGCAGCTTGGAACCGAGAGCTAACTATGGCTACACCTTC.